This T cell receptor (beta chain) derives from a study of blood T cell repertoires in COVID-19. The CDR3 runs 13 residues. Trimming took 5 bases from V and 3 from J; bases not matched to a gene: 3. CDR1 SGHDT and CDR2 YYEEEE come from the germline V gene. The table came from immunoSEQ multiplex PCR; TCRdb's copy has only in-frame clones and leaves some out. The sample gives about 480,000 clones, roughly 89% of which show up once; about 1% is in the top ten. This receptor was identified in a man aged 18 to 30 with COVID-19, enrolled during active disease. Sequenced input: peripheral blood. The rearrangement links TRBV5-6 to TRBJ2-5, with 8 bases that match TRBD1. In DNA, the CDR3 is TGTGCCAGCAGTAGACAGGGGAAAGAGACCCAGTACTTC. This translates into CASSRQGKETQYF.